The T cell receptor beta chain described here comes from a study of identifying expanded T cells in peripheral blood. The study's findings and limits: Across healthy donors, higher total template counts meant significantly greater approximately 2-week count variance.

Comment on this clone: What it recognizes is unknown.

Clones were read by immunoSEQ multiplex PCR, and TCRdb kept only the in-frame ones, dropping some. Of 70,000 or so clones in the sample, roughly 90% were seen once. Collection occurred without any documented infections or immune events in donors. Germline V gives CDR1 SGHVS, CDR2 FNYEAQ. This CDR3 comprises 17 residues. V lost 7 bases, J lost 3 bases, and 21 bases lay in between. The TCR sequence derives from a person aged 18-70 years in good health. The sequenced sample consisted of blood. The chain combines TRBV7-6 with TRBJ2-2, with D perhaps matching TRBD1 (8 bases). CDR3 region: CASTLGEGQVHTGELFF. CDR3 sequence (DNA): TGTGCCAGCACCCTAGGGGAGGGACAGGTCCACACCGGGGAGCTGTTTTTT.